This TCR beta chain was sequenced for a study of blood T cells in healthy people across ages. Whole-study findings and limits: Estimates drawn from one million T cells were deemed to understate diversity. Roughly linearly, TCR beta diversity per million T cells fell as age increased. The percentage of naive T cells correlated strongly with TCR beta diversity.

Trimming took off 2 bases at V and 6 bases at J, with 11 bases between the two ends. From germline, CDR1 is SQVTM and CDR2 ANQGSEA. The CDR3 spans 13 residues. At least ten counts were recorded for this clonotype. Its antigen remains unidentified. Each donor was a healthy Caucasian individual from Russia, aged 6 to 90. Alongside a J-beta primer mix, a sample-barcoded 5' primer served in a second PCR lasting 7 to 11 cycles. TCRdb recomputed calls from the 5' RACE reads with MiXCR, one row per CDR3 protein. The repertoire holds around 1.5 million distinct CDR3 sequences, with 30% to 40% as singletons. The TCR originated in a woman in her twenties or thirties in good health. Material for sequencing was blood. J is TRBJ2-1 and V is TRBV29-1; D gene ambiguous. CDR3 bases: TGCAGCGTTGAAAGAGAAGCTGGCAATGAGCAGTTCTTC. Protein: CSVEREAGNEQFF.